This T cell receptor (beta chain) was found in a study of blood T cell repertoires in COVID-19. Study in general: The cDNA or gDNA used as material had been derived from T cells, B-cell-depleted T cells, or PBMCs.

V lost 0 bases to trimming and J lost 10 bases, with 13 bases between them. The germline CDR1 and CDR2 sequences are MNHEY and SMNVEV (reference sequence). This CDR3 comprises 14 residues. As processed by the authors: Amplification from reference gene primers served as the basis for estimated nucleated cell counts. The protocol was immunoSEQ multiplex PCR, while the TCRdb copy is restricted to in-frame clones and leaves out a portion. V and J calls and clone size are copied from that table; D and trimming were computed from the DNA. The repertoire holds 150,000 or so clones, 88% seen once, with 1.5% in the top ten.

The TCR was taken from an older woman with acute or convalescent COVID-19. The genes are TRBV27 and TRBJ1-5, with D possibly TRBD1 on 5 matching bases. Material: peripheral blood. CDR3 coding DNA: TGTGCCAGCAGTTTATCGGGGATGACAGTACCCCAGCATTTT. Translating it yields CASSLSGMTVPQHF.